This note documents a single T cell receptor beta chain sequence. This specimen belongs to a study of CD8 T cells in Susac syndrome. V was cut by 8 bases and J by 2 bases, with 22 bases left in between. The CDR3 has 16 amino acids. After extraction with the RNeasy kit, about 0.45 to 1 ug of the RNA was reverse transcribed using random hexamers. TCRdb reanalysed the immunoSEQ multiplex PCR reads using MiXCR and keeps one entry per CDR3 protein. In the table there are about 140,000 distinct CDR3 sequences, roughly 95% of which are singletons. The sequenced material came from CD4+ T cells from PBMCs. V and J are TRBV23-1 and TRBJ2-7, with D possibly being TRBD1 (5 bases). TRBV23-1 is an open reading frame whose function is uncertain. The TCR sequence derives from a human donor with multiple sclerosis. CDR3: CASGIPPGAVAYEQYF. The CDR3 DNA follows: TGCGCCAGCGGTATCCCCCCTGGGGCGGTCGCCTACGAGCAGTACTTC.